The next 2 T cell receptor beta chains were all read from a single sample in a study of cytomegalovirus exposure and HLA in healthy donors. The PCR had 60 Vbeta and 13 Jbeta primers. Only in-frame clones appear in the TCRdb table, and some are missing; sequencing was by immunoSEQ multiplex PCR. The sample consists of over 75,000 clones, roughly two thirds of them appearing once. The sample comprised PBMCs. These receptors came from a human donor in good health.

The rearrangement links TRBV11-3 to TRBJ2-7, with a tentative D call TRBD1 (5 bases). CDR1 is SGHNT and CDR2 is YENEEA in the germline V gene. V was shortened by 1 base and J by 1 base, with 11 bases between the two germline ends. CDR3 size: 15 residues. CDR3 DNA sequence: TGTGCCAGCAGCTTAGGCGGCAGGGCATCCTACGAGCAGTACTTC. Its translation is CASSLGGRASYEQYF. The complete variable domain, with remaining parts taken from reference TRBV11-3 and TRBJ2-7, reads EAGVVQSPRYKIIEKKQPVAFWCNPISGHNTLYWYLQNLGQGPELLIRYENEEAVDDSQLPKDRFSAERLKGVDSTLKIQPAELGDSAVYLCASSLGGRASYEQYFGPGTRLTVT.

The chain couples TRBV9 to TRBJ1-4; TRBD1 matches at 8 bases. V gave up 3 bases and J gave up 10 bases; unmatched junction bases: 17. Germline-derived CDR1 and CDR2 are SGDLS and YYNGEE. The CDR3 is 17 residues long. The CDR3 region is CASSGGTGGTLKGKLFF. The CDR3 DNA is TGTGCCAGCAGCGGGGGGACAGGAGGAACCCTGAAGGGAAAACTGTTTTTT.